Presented here are 11 T cell receptor beta chains from one specimen sequenced in a study of blood T cell repertoires in COVID-19. Clones were sequenced by immunoSEQ multiplex PCR, and TCRdb holds only the in-frame ones, with some missing. The sample has 95,000 to 100,000 clones, 85% seen once. The sequenced sample was peripheral blood. The origin of the receptors is a woman aged 65 to 85 with active or convalescent COVID-19.

The V and J genes are TRBV24-1 and TRBJ2-5, with 10 nucleotides matching TRBD1. The germline gives CDR1 KGHDR, CDR2 SFDVKD. CDR3 size: 15 residues. J was trimmed by 5 bases and V by 10 bases; bases with no gene match: 12. CDR3 sequence: CATTPGQGGAETQYF. The CDR3 coding sequence is TGTGCCACAACGCCTGGACAGGGGGGGGCGGAGACCCAGTACTTC.

The CDR3 loop reads CASSEQGNEQFF. CDR3 in DNA: TGTGCCAGCAGCGAACAGGGAAATGAGCAGTTCTTC. The chain has TRBV6-2 or TRBV6-3 and TRBJ2-1; tentatively, D is TRBD1 (6 bases). The CDR3 spans 12 residues. V was pared by 6 bases and J by 7 bases, with 10 bases between. From germline, CDR1 is MNHEY and CDR2 SVGEGT.

This rearrangement joins TRBV7-9 to TRBJ2-1, with D tentatively TRBD2 (6 bases). Per the germline V gene, CDR1 is SEHNR and CDR2 is FQNEAQ (reference sequence). The V end lost 4 bases, the J end lost 4 bases, and 17 bases lay between the germline ends. The CDR3 sequence is 16 residues long. The CDR3 DNA reads as TGTGCCAGCAGCTCACCCGGCGAGGGACTTTACAATGAGCAGTTCTTC. Its translation is CASSSPGEGLYNEQFF.

This clone was observed a handful of times. This rearrangement joins TRBV7-8 to TRBJ2-1; D gene unclear. Trimming left V 5 bases short and J 2 bases short, with 19 bases between. The V gene's germline CDR1 is SGHVS and CDR2 FQNEAQ. The CDR3 has 17 amino acids. CDR3: CASSAPRRHRPYNEQFF. For the CDR3, the DNA is TGTGCCAGCAGCGCACCCCGTAGACACAGACCCTACAATGAGCAGTTCTTC.

The rearrangement uses TRBV7-2 and TRBJ2-1; 9 positions match TRBD2. Germline V lookup: CDR1 SGHTA, CDR2 FQGNSA. This CDR3 is 15 amino acids long. V trimming: 0 bases; J trimming: 7 bases; junction bases outside the gene matches: 4. CDR3 DNA sequence: TGTGCCAGCAGCTTAGCTAGCGGGAGTTGGAATGAGCAGTTCTTC. The encoded protein is CASSLASGSWNEQFF.

The chain combines TRBV9 with TRBJ2-3; TRBD1 matches 9 bases. V gave up 4 bases and J gave up 2 bases; unmatched junction bases: 5. The germline CDR1 and CDR2 sequences are SGDLS and YYNGEE. The length of the CDR3 is 15 residues. The chain's CDR3 is CASSSGTGTTDTQYF. As DNA, the CDR3 is TGTGCCAGCAGCTCCGGGACAGGGACCACAGATACGCAGTATTTT.

The chain combines TRBV3-1 (or the pseudogene TRBV3-2) with TRBJ2-1; 12 positions agree with TRBD2. The V gene end was trimmed by 0 bases and the J gene end by 5 bases; junction bases not matched to a gene: 8. This CDR3 spans 18 amino acids. The germline CDR1 and CDR2 sequences are LGHDT and YNNKEL (reference sequence). As DNA, the CDR3 is TGTGCCAGCAGCCAAGATGACGGACTAGCGGGGCCCAACAATGAGCAGTTCTTC. Translation: CASSQDDGLAGPNNEQFF.

This rearrangement joins TRBV19 to TRBJ1-5, with 10 bases fitting TRBD1. The CDR3 spans 15 residues. CDR1 is LNHDA, CDR2 SQIVND, per germline (reference sequence). The V segment lost 5 bases and the J segment 6 bases; nucleotides outside the gene matches: 7. CDR3 residues: CASSPPGQGFQPQHF. The CDR3 DNA is TGTGCCAGTAGTCCCCCGGGACAGGGGTTTCAGCCCCAGCATTTT.

J is TRBJ1-3 and V is TRBV18; the D gene is possibly TRBD1 (6 bases). Trimming took off 3 bases at V and 3 bases at J, with 12 bases between the two ends. Germline V CDR1 and CDR2: KGHSH, LQKENI. The CDR3 is 15 residues long. CDR3 amino acids: CASSPAQGFGNTIYF. The CDR3 coding sequence is TGTGCCAGCTCACCCGCACAGGGCTTTGGAAACACCATATATTTT.

The chain uses TRBV18 and TRBJ2-3; 8 positions match TRBD2. Germline lookup yields CDR1 KGHSH and CDR2 LQKENI. V shed 3 bases, J shed 0 bases, and the junction held 5 bases outside the gene matches. CDR3 length: 16 amino acids. The CDR3 region has the DNA TGTGCCAGCTCACCTTCCGGGACTAGTAGCACAGATACGCAGTATTTT. Translation gives CASSPSGTSSTDTQYF.

In regard to this clone: This same CDR3 is encoded by further DNA sequences in the sample. The gene calls are TRBV19 and TRBJ2-7; TRBD2 matches 10 bases. The CDR3 runs to 15 residues. V trimming: 3 bases; J trimming: 4 bases; junction bases outside the gene matches: 6. The V gene's germline CDR1 is LNHDA and CDR2 SQIVND (reference sequence). CDR3 nucleotides: TGTGCCAGTAGTATCCAACTAGCGGGACCATACGAGCAGTACTTC. Protein product: CASSIQLAGPYEQYF.